This is a list of T cell receptor beta chains from one sample in a study of T cells expressing NK-cell markers. After re-calling the 5' RACE reads, TCRdb lists one entry per CDR3 protein, DNA absent. The sample table sets out about 450,000 distinct CDR3 sequences. Sequencing used blood T cells: a sorted CD56 or NKG2C T cell subset, CD4+ or CD8+ T cells, or bulk PBMC T cells (not recorded which). These receptors were collected from a woman between 18 and 69 years old in good health. Each CDR3 is given with its conserved first and last residue.

v_gene,len,j_gene,CDR3aa
TRBV29-1,12,TRBJ1-1,CSVNRGGAEAFF
TRBV29-1,14,TRBJ2-1,CSVEDERGGYEQFF
TRBV12-3/TRBV12-4,16,TRBJ1-1,CASSPGTGNPNTEAFF
TRBV29-1,13,TRBJ2-4,CSVGGGAKNIQYF
TRBV29-1,14,TRBJ2-5,CSSLGNRDQETQYF
TRBV11-2,13,TRBJ2-1,CASSLSPPNEQFF
TRBV9,12,TRBJ2-1,CASSVAESEQFF
TRBV4-3,19,TRBJ1-4,CAISQDQTGTGATNEKLFF
TRBV7-2,12,TRBJ2-3,CASSLYIDTQYF
TRBV12-3/TRBV12-4,15,TRBJ1-6,CASSLHSSYNSPLHF